This T cell receptor beta chain was retrieved from a study of technical replicates of blood from a handful of donors. The table came from immunoSEQ multiplex PCR; TCRdb's copy has only in-frame clones and leaves some out. The sample has some 91,000 clones, nearly 97% seen once. Germline V gives CDR1 SGHRS, CDR2 YFSETQ. V lost 7 bases and J lost 0; bases outside the gene matches: 12. This CDR3 contains 18 residues. The TCR originated in a human donor in good health. Sequencing was done on a sample of T cells isolated from PBMCs. The V gene is TRBV5-1, the J gene TRBJ2-6; TRBD1 matches 8 bases. The CDR3 sequence: CASSPGTGLSSGANVLTF. Here the CDR3 DNA reads TGCGCCAGCTCACCCGGGACAGGCCTTAGCTCTGGGGCCAACGTCCTGACTTTC.